The rows below give T cell receptor beta chains drawn from one sample of a study of blood T cell repertoires in COVID-19. This table comes from immunoSEQ multiplex PCR, and its TCRdb copy is limited to in-frame clones, with some not included. The sample records roughly 76,000 clones, 70% to 80% being singletons. Sequences were obtained from peripheral blood. The receptors here all came from a human donor in a cohort sampled during active COVID-19. The CDR3 runs from the conserved cysteine through the conserved F or W. A D gene is named only where the DNA matches it firmly. A clone size is listed for some rows: how often the clone was seen (once, few, many), or a class if it is expanded.

. TRBJ2-7 TRBD2 TRBV5-6 TGTGCCAGCAGCCTACAGGGACTAGCGGGAGCGAGGGAGCAGTACTTC CASSLQGLAGAREQYF
few TRBJ1-1 TRBD1 TRBV11-2 TGTGCCAGCAGCTTGGACAGGGAGGCTGAAGCTTTCTTT CASSLDREAEAFF
. TRBJ2-3 TRBD2 TRBV7-2 TGTGCCAGCAGCTTGAGGACTAGGGGTCGAGATACGCAGTATTTT CASSLRTRGRDTQYF
. TRBJ1-4 TRBD1 TRBV3-1/TRBV3-2 TGTGCCAGCAGCCACCCTGGACAGGGAGGGAGAGAAAAACTGTTTTTT CASSHPGQGGREKLFF
. TRBJ2-7 . TRBV5-1 TGCGCCAGCAGCTTTAACAGGGACGAGACCTACGAGCAGTACTTC CASSFNRDETYEQYF
. TRBJ1-1 . TRBV30 TGTGCCTGGAGTGTCGCGCTTAACACTGAAGCTTTCTTT CAWSVALNTEAFF
. TRBJ2-7 TRBD1 TRBV6-5 TGTGCCAGCAGTCTGATTGGGCAGGGGGCTTACGAGCAGTACTTC CASSLIGQGAYEQYF
once TRBJ2-7 TRBD1 TRBV5-6 TGTGCCAGCAGCTTGGCCACCGGGACAGGGAGGACCGAGCAGTACTTC CASSLATGTGRTEQYF
. TRBJ2-7 . TRBV11-2 TGTGCCAGCAGCTCCAATGGCTTAGCAATGCCCTACGAGCAGTACTTC CASSSNGLAMPYEQYF
. TRBJ2-7 . TRBV5-1 TGCGCCAGCAGCTTGGACAGTACATACGAGCAGTACTTC CASSLDSTYEQYF
. TRBJ1-4 . TRBV5-1 TGCGCCAGCAGCTTGGAGGGGCAGATAGGGGAAAAACTGTTTTTT CASSLEGQIGEKLFF
. TRBJ2-2 TRBD2 TRBV5-4 TGTGCCAGCAGCCCGGGGGGAGGCGCGAACACCGGGGAGCTGTTTTTT CASSPGGGANTGELFF
. TRBJ2-7 TRBD2 TRBV7-2 TGTGCCAGCAGCCCTACGGGGGGGCGATCCTACGAGCAGTACTTC CASSPTGGRSYEQYF
. TRBJ2-1 . TRBV5-6 TGTGCCAGCACAGGATACCAGACCTACAATGAGCAGTTCTTC CASTGYQTYNEQFF
. TRBJ1-2 TRBD1 TRBV10-3 TGTGCCATCAGTAGTTCGGGACAGGGTGTGAGCTACACCTTC CAISSSGQGVSYTF
once TRBJ2-7 TRBD1 TRBV12-3/TRBV12-4 TGTGCCAGCAGCCTGGACAGGACCTACGAGCAGTACTTC CASSLDRTYEQYF
. TRBJ2-7 TRBD2 TRBV19 TGTACGCCGCGGGGGGCTTGTCACGAGCAGTACTTC CTPRGACHEQYF
. TRBJ2-2 TRBD2 TRBV27 TGTGCCAGCAGTTTATCGTCGGGGGGTAGCGGGAGGAAAACCGGGGAGCTGTTTTTT CASSLSSGGSGRKTGELFF
. TRBJ2-7 . TRBV5-1 TGCGCCAGCAGCGGGCAGGGGGGACACTACGAGCAGTACTTC CASSGQGGHYEQYF
. TRBJ2-1 TRBD2 TRBV9 TGTGCCAGCAGCGTAGTAGCGGGAGTGGACAATGAGCAGTTCTTC CASSVVAGVDNEQFF
. TRBJ2-3 TRBD1 TRBV5-4 TGTGCCAGCAGCACGGACAGGGGAGATACGCAGTATTTT CASSTDRGDTQYF
. TRBJ1-6 TRBD1 TRBV2 TGTGCCAGCAGTCAGGGGGATTCACCCCTCCACTTT CASSQGDSPLHF